Each of the 5 T cell receptor beta chains below was sequenced from the same sample in a study of shared clonotypes between healthy human individuals. Only in-frame clones appear in the TCRdb table, and some are missing; sequencing was by immunoSEQ multiplex PCR. The table shows 650,000 to 700,000 clones, with 80% to 95% occurring only once. Sample: memory CD8+ T cells from PBMCs. Subset specified: CD45RO+ cells pooled with CCR7-negative TemRA cells. All receptors come from a man younger than 35 in good health. Some clones in this sample may be carry-over from other donors' samples.

CDR3 nucleotides: TGTGCCAGCAGTTTCACGCCTGGGGGATGGGAGCAGTTCTTC. The encoded protein is CASSFTPGGWEQFF. V and J are TRBV27 and TRBJ2-1; perhaps D is TRBD1 or TRBD2 (5 bases each). CDR3 length equals 14 residues. Germline V gene lookup returns CDR1 MNHEY and CDR2 SMNVEV (reference sequence). Trimming pared 3 bases from V and 10 bases from J, leaving 16 bases between.

This clone was observed many times. The sample contains more than one DNA sequence encoding this CDR3. J is TRBJ2-7 and V is TRBV7-9; D call uncertain. Trimming shortened V by 5 bases and J by 0 bases, and 11 bases separated the two germline ends. Germline loops: CDR1 SEHNR, CDR2 FQNEAQ (reference sequence). CDR3 length equals 14 residues. Here the CDR3 reads CASSPDGYSYEQYF. The CDR3, as DNA: TGTGCCAGCAGCCCGGACGGCTACTCCTACGAGCAGTACTTC.

CDR3 sequence: CASSGLRYEQYF. In nucleotides, the CDR3 is TGTGCCAGCAGCGGCCTCCGATACGAGCAGTACTTC. This chain uses TRBV7-2 with TRBJ2-7; D unresolved. The V end was cut by 5 bases, the J end by 4 bases, with 9 bases between. The CDR3 runs to 12 residues. Germline CDR1 and CDR2: SGHTA and FQGNSA.

The J gene is TRBJ1-1, the V gene TRBV9; D is ambiguous. In germline, CDR1 is SGDLS, CDR2 YYNGEE. This CDR3 spans 14 amino acids. Trimming took 3 bases from V and 4 from J, leaving 13 bases between them. The CDR3 bases are TGTGCCAGCAGCGCGGCCGGTAAGGTCACTGAAGCTTTCTTT. Its translation is CASSAAGKVTEAFF.

This clone was picked up one time. V usage is TRBV7-9 and J usage is TRBJ2-5, with TRBD1 matching 10 bases. This CDR3 has 15 amino acids. Germline V lookup: CDR1 SEHNR, CDR2 FQNEAQ (reference sequence). V was pared by 4 bases and J by 5 bases, with 7 bases of the junction left unmatched. CDR3 residues: CASSYRDRGGETQYF. CDR3 bases: TGTGCCAGCAGCTACCGGGACAGGGGAGGGGAGACCCAGTACTTC.